These T cell receptor beta chains were read from a single sample in a study of T-cell memory formation after mild COVID-19. TCRdb reanalysed the 5' RACE reads using MiXCR and keeps one entry per CDR3 protein. The table has 450,000 to 650,000 distinct CDR3 sequences, roughly 20% seen once; the top ten hold about 8.7%. Sample: PBMCs or a T cell subset sorted from them (not recorded which). The receptors here all came from an adult woman who had mild COVID-19 (a few samples of this study predate the infection). Cell type and time point are not known. The CDR3 runs from the conserved cysteine through the conserved F or W. The D gene is left open where the match is weak. The listing skips clone size in some rows; elsewhere it reads once, few, many or a size class.

d_call	clone_size	v_call	j_call	cdr3_aa
TRBD1	.	TRBV19	TRBJ1-5	CASSLWTGVDQPQHF
.	few	TRBV4-1	TRBJ1-1	CASSLGATANTEAFF
TRBD1	many	TRBV24-1	TRBJ2-7	CATSHRDSGTYEQYF
.	few	TRBV7-2	TRBJ2-7	CASSPGGAAYEQYF
.	.	TRBV10-3	TRBJ2-7	CAISSTDGAYEQYF
.	.	TRBV29-1	TRBJ2-2	CSVESPEVGELFF
.	few	TRBV12-3/TRBV12-4	TRBJ2-1	CASSLALGFANEQFF
TRBD2	few	TRBV6-6	TRBJ2-7	CASSYGAGGRGGEQYF
.	.	TRBV13	TRBJ1-2	CASSLGLQAGYGYTF
.	once	TRBV29-1	TRBJ1-5	CSVEVTGGGRPQHF
.	.	TRBV6-2/TRBV6-3	TRBJ1-5	CASRRPAGAQPQHF
.	.	TRBV20-1	TRBJ2-3	CSATATSTDTQYF
TRBD2	.	TRBV7-2	TRBJ2-5	CASSLRSRTSGQETQYF
.	.	TRBV4-1	TRBJ2-1	CASSQALGPNEQFF